What follows is one T cell receptor (beta chain) and its context. No antigen is known for it. Using immunoSEQ multiplex PCR, the repertoire was profiled, and TCRdb retains in-frame clones only, with some absent. This table has 1.5 million to 2.5 million clones, approximately 94% appearing once. This entry comes from a study of shared clonotypes between healthy human individuals. Study-wide context: Each donor had three CD4 naive, three CD4 memory, two CD8 naive and one CD8 memory plate. Study-wide findings and caveats: Naive subsets, compared against memory subsets, generally had larger estimated richness values.

Terminally differentiated effector memory CD45RA+ cells were excluded by CCR7 positive selection of CD45RO-negative cells. All donors qualified as healthy HIV-negative adults and had experienced no recent acute infections or vaccinations. The sample comprised naive CD8+ T cells sorted from blood. The TCR originated in a man younger than 35 in good health.

The CDR3 DNA follows: TGCAGCCAACAGGGTGACACTGAAGCTTTCTTT. Translation: CSQQGDTEAFF. The rearrangement uses TRBV20-1 and TRBJ1-1; the D gene is possibly TRBD1 (6 bases). The length of the CDR3 is 11 residues. Germline assignment: CDR1 DFQATT and CDR2 SNEGSKA (reference sequence).